This record covers a single T cell receptor (beta chain). Germline V gene lookup returns CDR1 PRHDT and CDR2 FYEKMQ (reference sequence). V was cut by 3 bases and J by 11 bases, with 13 bases left in between. CDR3 size: 12 residues. The sample originates from a study of shared clonotypes between healthy human individuals. Study details: The plates for each donor numbered three CD4 naive, three CD4 memory, two CD8 naive and one CD8 memory.

Donors were healthy HIV-negative adults without recently reported acute infections or vaccinations. Running of the assay took place at deep level. Every subset's genomic DNA went evenly onto several immunoSEQ plates. Assay: immunoSEQ multiplex PCR; the TCRdb copy retains only in-frame clones and omits some. The data contain 2 million to 2.5 million clones, 93% of them singletons. Sequencing was carried out using naive CD4+ T cells from PBMCs. Specified subset: CD45RA+ positively selected. The sequence was obtained from a man between 18 and 35 years old in good health. Some clones in this sample may be carry-over from other donors' samples. The V and J genes are TRBV13 and TRBJ1-1; tentative D call: TRBD1 (5 bases). The CDR3 region has the DNA TGTGCCAGCAGCTTGGGAGGGGTAGGGGCTTTCTTT. Translated: CASSLGGVGAFF.